Sequencing of this T cell receptor beta chain was carried out in a study of graft-versus-host responses after intestinal transplantation. In this sample, this clone turned up once. Its antigen remains unknown. Generated by immunoSEQ multiplex PCR, the TCRdb table keeps only in-frame clones and is missing some. This repertoire shows around 110,000 clones, just over 90% found once; its top ten account for 0.15% to 0.2%. This CDR3 is built from 19 residues. V lost 2 bases, J lost 2 bases, and 17 bases stayed unmatched. CDR1 is MNHEY and CDR2 is SMNVEV in the germline V gene (reference sequence). The rearrangement joins TRBV27 to TRBJ2-5; 7 nucleotides match TRBD2. This TCR was recovered from a human donor who received an intestinal transplant. Sequencing used unstimulated CD4+ T cells sorted from spleen or lymph node cells, obtained before intestinal transplant. CDR3: CASSLRVVGGGAEQETQYF. The CDR3 bases are TGTGCCAGCAGTTTACGGGTAGTGGGGGGGGGTGCGGAACAAGAGACCCAGTACTTC.